The present T cell receptor beta chain was sequenced within a study of identical twins. This clonotype has a count of ten or more. Germline V gives CDR1 KGHDR, CDR2 SFDVKD. This CDR3 comprises 13 residues. The ends were cut back, 3 bases at V and 5 bases at J, with 8 bases in the middle. A universal primer site arose from template switching, and cDNA bore unique molecular identifiers. TCRdb recomputed calls from the 5' RACE reads with MiXCR, one row per CDR3 protein. The sample contains about 810,000 distinct CDR3 sequences, around 12% of which appear only once. The sample was also linked to a second study, of yellow fever vaccine responses in identical twins.

Sequenced input: PBMCs. The sequence derives from a woman younger than 30 in good health. V is TRBV24-1 and J is TRBJ2-3; D is unresolved. CDR3 loop: CATSDPRGDTQYF. The DNA for the CDR3 is TGTGCCACCAGTGATCCGCGTGGAGATACGCAGTATTTT.